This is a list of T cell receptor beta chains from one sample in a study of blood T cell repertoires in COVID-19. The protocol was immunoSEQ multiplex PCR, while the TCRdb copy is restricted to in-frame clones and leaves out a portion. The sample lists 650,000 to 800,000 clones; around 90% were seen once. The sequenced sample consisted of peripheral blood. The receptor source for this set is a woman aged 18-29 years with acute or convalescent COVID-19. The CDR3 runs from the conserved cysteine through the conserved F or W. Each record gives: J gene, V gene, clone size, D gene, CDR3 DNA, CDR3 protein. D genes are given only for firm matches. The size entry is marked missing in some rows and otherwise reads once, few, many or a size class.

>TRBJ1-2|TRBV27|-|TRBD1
TGTGCCAGCAGTTTAGACAGGGCCTATGGCTACACCTTC
CASSLDRAYGYTF
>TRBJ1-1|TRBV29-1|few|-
TGCAGCGTCGGGAACACTGAAGCTTTCTTT
CSVGNTEAFF
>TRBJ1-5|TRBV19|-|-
TGTGCCAGTAGTATAAGGGGTTGGCAGGTAAGCAATCAGCCCCAGCATTTT
CASSIRGWQVSNQPQHF
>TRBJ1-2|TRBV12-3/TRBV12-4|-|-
TGTGCCAGCAGCCCGGACAGAAACTATGGCTACACCTTC
CASSPDRNYGYTF
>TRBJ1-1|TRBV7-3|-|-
TGTGCCAGCAGCCCCCAGGGGACGAACACTGAAGCTTTCTTT
CASSPQGTNTEAFF
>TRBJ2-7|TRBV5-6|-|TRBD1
TGTGCCAGCAGCGCGCCTCGATTAGGGGACAGGGGCCCCTACGAGCAGTACTTC
CASSAPRLGDRGPYEQYF
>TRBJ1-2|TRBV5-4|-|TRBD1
TGTGCCAGCAGCCGTACCGGGACAGACCCTAACTATGGCTACACCTTC
CASSRTGTDPNYGYTF
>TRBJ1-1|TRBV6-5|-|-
TGTGCCAGCACTCCAGATGCTAACACTGAAGCTTTCTTT
CASTPDANTEAFF
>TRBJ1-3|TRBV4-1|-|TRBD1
TGCGCCAGTACAACCAGGGCCCCGGGACAGAGCTCTGGAAACACCATATATTTT
CASTTRAPGQSSGNTIYF
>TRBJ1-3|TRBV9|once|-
TGTGCCAGCAGCGTAGGGGGCGTCTCTGGAAACACCATATATTTT
CASSVGGVSGNTIYF
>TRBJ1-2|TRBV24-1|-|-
TGTGCCACCAGTGATCCCTCCTATGGCTACACCTTC
CATSDPSYGYTF
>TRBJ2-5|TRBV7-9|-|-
TGTGCCAGCAGCTTGGGGCAGAAAGTTCAAGAGACCCAGTACTTC
CASSLGQKVQETQYF
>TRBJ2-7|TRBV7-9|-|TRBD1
TGTGCCAGCAGCTTAGCGACAGGGATCGAGCAGTACTTC
CASSLATGIEQYF